The subject of this entry is one TCR beta chain. Its target is unknown. TCRdb re-called the 5' RACE reads; every CDR3 protein appears as one record, without DNA. This table holds a few hundred thousand distinct CDR3 sequences. This sample was included in a study of T cells expressing NK-cell markers. Overall study: Source material for TCR beta repertoires consisted of sorted CD3+CD56+NKG2C+, CD3+CD56+NKG2C- and CD3+CD56-NKG2C+ T cells.

Findings and limits, study-wide: The CD3+CD56-NKG2C+ fraction was also led by these clonotypes in a few donors. Dominant NKG2C+ clonotypes made up roughly 1.0-8% of CD8+ T cells in six donors.

The CDR3 is 12 amino acids. Sequenced material: blood T cells: a sorted CD56 or NKG2C T cell subset, CD4+ or CD8+ T cells, or bulk PBMC T cells (not recorded which). The TCR originated in a man aged 18 to 69 in good health. This chain connects TRBV12-3 or TRBV12-4 to TRBJ2-7; absent DNA, TCRdb's TRBD1 call cannot be checked. This CDR3 is CASSSGQGKQYF.